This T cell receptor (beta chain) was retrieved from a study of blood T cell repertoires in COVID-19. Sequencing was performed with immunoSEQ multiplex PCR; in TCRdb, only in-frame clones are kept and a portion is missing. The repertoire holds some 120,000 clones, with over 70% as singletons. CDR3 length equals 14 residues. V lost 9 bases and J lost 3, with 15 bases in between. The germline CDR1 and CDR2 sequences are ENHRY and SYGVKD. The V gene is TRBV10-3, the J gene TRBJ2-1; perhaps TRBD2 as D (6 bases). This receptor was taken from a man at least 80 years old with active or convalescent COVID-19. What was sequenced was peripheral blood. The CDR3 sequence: CAISMGGRYNEQFF. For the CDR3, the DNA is TGTGCCATTTCTATGGGGGGACGCTACAATGAGCAGTTCTTC.